This paragraph reports one T cell receptor (beta chain). In terms of age and location, participants ranged from about 18 to 90 years and lived in approximately 24 US areas. Membership in each cohort depended on participant-reported clinical history. The data are from a study of blood T cell repertoires in COVID-19. Study overall: Samples taken during acute and convalescent COVID-19 were collected in the United States, Italy and Spain. Nucleic acid was either cDNA or gDNA, and it came from T cells, B-cell-depleted T cells, or PBMCs.

The method was immunoSEQ multiplex PCR; TCRdb's version includes in-frame clones alone and lacks a portion of them. Here the sample spans nearly 250,000 clones, approximately 85% being singletons. Sequencing was performed on PBMCs or T cells enriched from blood (not recorded which). The receptor's source is a woman in her forties or fifties with acute COVID-19.

The CDR3 region has the DNA TGTGCCTGGAGCGAACACTCGGGAGCGGGAGGCTACACCTTC. It encodes CAWSEHSGAGGYTF. V usage is TRBV30 and J usage is TRBJ1-2; D unresolved. V was pared by 3 bases and J by 8 bases, with 19 bases between. Germline V CDR1 and CDR2: GTSNPN, SVGIG (reference sequence). The CDR3 length is 14 residues.